A single sample gave rise to the 31 T cell receptor beta chains below, sequenced in a study of PD-L1 blockade in urothelial cancer. Libraries were prepared by immunoSEQ multiplex PCR; TCRdb keeps only in-frame clonotypes and omits some of them. The data hold tens of thousands of clones, with 82% observed a single time. Time point: peripheral blood 6 weeks after treatment start. This specimen consisted of PBMCs, obtained around atezolizumab (anti-PD-L1) treatment. The source of these receptors is a man in his sixties or seventies with urothelial cancer.

The V and J genes are TRBV6-1 and TRBJ2-1; 10 bases line up with TRBD2. This CDR3 has 16 residues. Trimming took 1 base from V and 4 from J; bases not matched to a gene: 4. CDR1 is MNHNS and CDR2 is SASEGT in the germline V gene. In DNA, the CDR3 is TGTGCCAGCAGTGAAGATAAGCGGGAGGGGTACAATGAGCAGTTCTTC. The encoded protein is CASSEDKREGYNEQFF.

The V call is TRBV5-5, the J call TRBJ1-2, with no clear D. The CDR3 loop spans 13 amino acids. Germline loops: CDR1 SGHKS, CDR2 YYEKEE (reference sequence). V shed 0 bases and J shed 7 bases, with 10 bases lying between them. CDR3 in DNA: TGTGCCAGCAGCTTGGTTCTAACCGGTGGCTACACCTTC. This encodes CASSLVLTGGYTF.

This chain uses TRBV25-1 with TRBJ1-4; 7 bases are shared with TRBD1. The CDR3 extends over 15 amino acids. Trimming removed 5 bases from V and 7 bases from J; junction bases left unmatched: 10. Germline lookup yields CDR1 MGHDK and CDR2 SYGVNS. DNA for the CDR3: TGTGCCAGCAGTAACGACAGGGTAAGGGGTGAAAAACTGTTTTTT. It is translated as CASSNDRVRGEKLFF.

J is TRBJ1-1 and V is TRBV5-1, with a weak D call TRBD1 (6 bases). V dropped 0 bases and J dropped 1 base, with 10 bases sitting between them. The CDR3 runs to 15 residues. Germline V gene sequence: CDR1 SGHRS, CDR2 YFSETQ. CDR3 sequence: CASSLDGRGNTEAFF. CDR3 DNA sequence: TGCGCCAGCAGCTTGGATGGCAGGGGGAACACTGAAGCTTTCTTT. Looking up the rest from reference TRBV5-1 and TRBJ1-1 gives the full variable domain: KAGVTQTPRYLIKTRGQQVTLSCSPISGHRSVSWYQQTPGQGLQFLFEYFSETQRNKGNFPGRFSGRQFSNSRSEMNVSTLELGDSALYLCASSLDGRGNTEAFFGQGTRLTVV.

This clone was found once. This chain joins TRBV4-3 and TRBJ2-7, with 9 bases matching TRBD1. Germline trimming cut 4 bases from V and 2 bases from J; bases unmatched to any gene: 3. CDR3 size: 14 residues. Germline CDR1 LGHNA, CDR2 YSLEER. The CDR3 loop reads CASSLRDRAYEQYF. DNA of the CDR3: TGCGCCAGCAGCCTCCGGGACAGGGCCTACGAGCAGTACTTC.

The chain is built from TRBV19 and TRBJ2-1, with 9 bases identical to TRBD2. The germline V gene encodes CDR1 LNHDA and CDR2 SQIVND (reference sequence). Trimming at V came to 1 base and at J to 5 bases, leaving 3 bases not matched to a gene. The CDR3 loop spans 15 amino acids. Here the CDR3 DNA reads TGTGCCAGTAGTATAGGGGCGGGAGGGAACAATGAGCAGTTCTTC. This gives the protein CASSIGAGGNNEQFF.

J is TRBJ2-1 and V is TRBV5-5, with 9 positions matching TRBD1. Germline V gene sequence: CDR1 SGHKS, CDR2 YYEKEE (reference sequence). Trimming took 4 bases from V and 4 from J; bases not matched to a gene: 6. This CDR3 is built from 15 residues. CDR3 protein: CASSPTGGTYNEQFF. The CDR3 DNA reads as TGTGCCAGCAGCCCGACAGGGGGGACTTACAATGAGCAGTTCTTC.

CDR3: CASSSASGRNYNEQFF. The DNA for the CDR3 is TGTGCCAGCAGTTCCGCTAGCGGGCGGAATTACAATGAGCAGTTCTTC. V is TRBV27 and J is TRBJ2-1; 8 bases line up with TRBD2. The CDR3 has 16 amino acids. The V gene end was trimmed by 4 bases and the J gene end by 4 bases; junction bases not matched to a gene: 9. Germline V lookup: CDR1 MNHEY, CDR2 SMNVEV (reference sequence).

The rearrangement uses TRBV4-2 and TRBJ2-1; 7 bases are shared with TRBD1. CDR3 length: 15 amino acids. With V trimmed by 3 bases and J by 10 bases, 12 bases remained unmatched. Germline V gene sequence: CDR1 LGHNA, CDR2 YNFKEQ. The CDR3 region is CASSQTGIEPREQFF. Written as DNA, the CDR3 is TGTGCCAGCAGCCAGACAGGGATCGAGCCGCGCGAGCAGTTCTTC.

The chain combines TRBV15 with TRBJ2-1, with 8 positions matching TRBD2. With V trimmed by 2 bases and J by 6 bases, 18 bases remained unmatched. This CDR3 has 19 amino acids. The germline V gene encodes CDR1 LNHNV and CDR2 YYDKDF (reference sequence). CDR3 nucleotides: TGTGCCACCAGCAGAAGACCAGTAGCGGGAAGAGGGAACACCAATGAGCAGTTCTTC. Amino acids: CATSRRPVAGRGNTNEQFF.

The gene calls are TRBV18 and TRBJ1-1; D perhaps matches TRBD1 (5 bases). V gave up 3 bases and J gave up 3 bases, with 14 bases separating them. The CDR3 is made up of 15 amino acids. Per germline, CDR1 KGHSH and CDR2 LQKENI. The CDR3 DNA follows: TGTGCCAGCTCACCCCCCGCGGGAGGGGACACTGAAGCTTTCTTT. Protein: CASSPPAGGDTEAFF.

This rearrangement joins TRBV7-9 to TRBJ1-1, with 10 bases aligning to TRBD1. CDR3 size: 14 residues. CDR1 and CDR2 from the germline V gene are SEHNR and FQNEAQ (reference sequence). V dropped 5 bases and J dropped 2; count of bases not matched to a gene: 2. This CDR3 reads CASSMTGGNTEAFF. The CDR3 DNA sequence: TGTGCCAGCAGCATGACAGGGGGCAACACTGAAGCTTTCTTT.

Only a few counts were recorded for this clone. This rearrangement joins TRBV7-2 to TRBJ1-2; D is uncertain. The CDR3 covers 15 residues. Deletions cut 0 bases from V and 4 bases from J, with 12 bases between. The germline gives CDR1 SGHTA, CDR2 FQGNSA. The CDR3 DNA follows: TGTGCCAGCAGCTTAGCCCGCAGGTCCACCTATGGCTACACCTTC. Amino acids: CASSLARRSTYGYTF.

This sequence joins TRBV25-1 and TRBJ2-7, with unresolved D. The V and J ends lost 0 bases and 2 bases respectively, with 5 bases between them. Per germline, CDR1 MGHDK and CDR2 SYGVNS. The CDR3 runs 13 residues. The CDR3 nucleotides are TGTGCCAGCAGTGAATATGACACCTACGAGCAGTACTTC. Amino acids: CASSEYDTYEQYF.

The rearrangement joins TRBV9 to TRBJ2-7; 9 bases match TRBD2. J lost 2 bases, V lost 4 bases, and 4 bases had no gene match. The CDR3 has 14 amino acids. Germline V gene sequence: CDR1 SGDLS, CDR2 YYNGEE. The CDR3 DNA is TGTGCCAGCAGCCCCGGACTAGCGCCCTACGAGCAGTACTTC. Encoded protein: CASSPGLAPYEQYF. Variable domain in full (rest from reference TRBV9 and TRBJ2-7): DSGVTQTPKHLITATGQRVTLRCSPRSGDLSVYWYQQSLDQGLQFLIQYYNGEERAKGNILERFSAQQFPDLHSELNLSSLELGDSALYFCASSPGLAPYEQYFGPGTRLTVT.

The V call is TRBV14, the J call TRBJ1-2; D unclear. V lost 2 bases, J lost 7 bases, and 11 bases lay in between. In germline, CDR1 is SGHDN, CDR2 FVKESK. This CDR3 is 13 amino acids long. The CDR3 DNA reads TGTGCCAGCAGCCAAATCACAGATCGTGGCTACACCTTC. Its protein product is CASSQITDRGYTF.

The rearrangement links TRBV4-3 to TRBJ2-7; 9 nucleotides line up with TRBD2. V trimming: 1 base; J trimming: 6 bases; junction bases outside the gene matches: 4. CDR1 is LGHNA and CDR2 is YSLEER in the germline V gene. CDR3 length: 14 residues. The CDR3 loop reads CASSQGLAGPEQYF. The CDR3, as DNA: TGCGCCAGCAGCCAAGGGCTAGCGGGACCCGAGCAGTACTTC.

This chain connects TRBV5-1 to TRBJ1-5, with D unresolved. The CDR3 has 13 residues. Trimming left V 0 bases short and J 5 bases short, with 6 bases between. Germline V gene data show CDR1 as SGHRS and CDR2 as YFSETQ. In DNA, the CDR3 is TGCGCCAGCAGCTTGGACCGGTATCAGCCCCAGCATTTT. Translated: CASSLDRYQPQHF.

The chain uses TRBV14 and TRBJ1-3; 7 positions agree with TRBD1. CDR1 and CDR2 from the germline V gene are SGHDN and FVKESK. The CDR3 length is 17 residues. V shed 6 bases and J 0 bases; nucleotides not matched to a gene: 11. The CDR3 is CASSRQGLGSSGNTIYF. CDR3 sequence (DNA): TGTGCCAGCAGTCGACAGGGCCTTGGCTCCTCTGGAAACACCATATATTTT.

This chain uses TRBV9 with TRBJ2-3; perhaps TRBD2 as D (6 bases). The CDR3 has 16 residues. The germline gives CDR1 SGDLS, CDR2 YYNGEE. Trimming took 0 bases from V and 0 from J, leaving 11 bases between them. The CDR3 nucleotides read TGTGCCAGCAGCGTAGACGGGGGTCGGAGCACAGATACGCAGTATTTT. This gives the protein CASSVDGGRSTDTQYF. Together with reference TRBV9 and TRBJ2-3, the CDR3 gives the full variable domain: DSGVTQTPKHLITATGQRVTLRCSPRSGDLSVYWYQQSLDQGLQFLIQYYNGEERAKGNILERFSAQQFPDLHSELNLSSLELGDSALYFCASSVDGGRSTDTQYFGPGTRLTVL.

The chain employs TRBV29-1 and TRBJ1-1; maybe TRBD1 (5 bases). V was shortened by 0 bases and J by 3 bases, with 8 bases between the two germline ends. The CDR3 totals 13 residues. CDR1 is SQVTM, CDR2 ANQGSEA, per germline. In DNA form, the CDR3 reads TGCAGCGTTGAAGAGACAGACTACACTGAAGCTTTCTTT. Translation gives CSVEETDYTEAFF.

The genes are TRBV28 and TRBJ2-1, with 14 bases that match TRBD2. The ends lost 5 bases at V and 5 bases at J; junction bases unmatched: 8. The length of the CDR3 is 17 residues. Germline V CDR1 and CDR2: MDHEN, SYDVKM. In DNA form, the CDR3 reads TGTGCCAGCAGTCTGGGACTAGCGGGAGTAAAGAACAATGAGCAGTTCTTC. It specifies CASSLGLAGVKNNEQFF. Full variable domain (remainder filled in from reference TRBV28 and TRBJ2-1): DVKVTQSSRYLVKRTGEKVFLECVQDMDHENMFWYRQDPGLGLRLIYFSYDVKMKEKGDIPEGYSVSREKKERFSLILESASTNQTSMYLCASSLGLAGVKNNEQFFGPGTRLTVL.

The V call is TRBV5-1, the J call TRBJ2-7; no definite D call. The CDR3 extends over 13 amino acids. Deletions cut 1 base from V and 2 bases from J, with 7 bases between. In germline, CDR1 is SGHRS, CDR2 YFSETQ. DNA of the CDR3: TGCGCCAGCAGCTTGAAGTGGCCCTACGAGCAGTACTTC. This codes for CASSLKWPYEQYF.

The genes are TRBV2 and TRBJ2-1, with 9 positions matching TRBD2. Per the germline V gene, CDR1 is SNHLY and CDR2 is FYNNEI. The CDR3 is 15 amino acids. After removal of 3 bases from V and 5 bases from J, the junction contained 5 bases not matched to a gene. The CDR3 sequence: CASSDQASGNNEQFF. The CDR3 bases are TGTGCCAGCAGTGATCAGGCTAGCGGGAACAATGAGCAGTTCTTC.

The gene calls are TRBV11-2 and TRBJ2-7; unclear D gene. Germline V lookup: CDR1 SGHAT, CDR2 FQNNGV. The V end lost 5 bases, the J end lost 4 bases, and 9 bases lay between the germline ends. The CDR3 has 12 amino acids. CDR3 in DNA: TGTGCCAGCAGCCCTCAGGCGTACGAGCAGTACTTC. Translating it yields CASSPQAYEQYF. Based on the CDR3 plus reference TRBV11-2 and TRBJ2-7, the full variable domain is EAGVAQSPRYKIIEKRQSVAFWCNPISGHATLYWYQQILGQGPKLLIQFQNNGVVDDSQLPKDRFSAERLKGVDSTLKIQPAKLEDSAVYLCASSPQAYEQYFGPGTRLTVT.

This sequence joins TRBV19 and TRBJ1-4, with D unresolved. The V and J ends lost 3 bases and 3 bases respectively, with 11 bases between them. Looked up from germline, CDR1 is LNHDA and CDR2 is SQIVND (reference sequence). This CDR3 comprises 15 residues. CDR3 loop: CASSIRRQPNEKLFF. The CDR3 nucleotides are TGTGCCAGTAGTATTCGCAGGCAGCCTAATGAAAAACTGTTTTTT.

The chain links TRBV11-3 to TRBJ2-1; D is perhaps TRBD2 (5 bases). Germline V gene sequence: CDR1 SGHNT, CDR2 YENEEA. The CDR3 has 15 amino acids. Trimming pared 2 bases from V and 8 bases from J, leaving 16 bases between. The CDR3 nucleotides read TGTGCCAGCAGCTTAAGTGTAGGTGGGAGCCATGAGCAGTTCTTC. Its protein product is CASSLSVGGSHEQFF.

This chain joins TRBV7-2 and TRBJ2-7; TRBD1 matches 8 bases. Trimming at V came to 5 bases and at J to 6 bases, leaving 9 bases not matched to a gene. The CDR3 has 14 residues. CDR1 is SGHTA, CDR2 FQGNSA, per germline. The CDR3 protein is CASSARTGPAEQYF. As DNA, the CDR3 is TGTGCCAGCAGCGCCAGGACAGGGCCAGCCGAGCAGTACTTC.

The DNA of the CDR3 is TGTGCCAGCAGTTCGCTGACCGGGAAAAACTATGGCTACACCTTC. This gives the protein CASSSLTGKNYGYTF. The V gene is TRBV6-5, the J gene TRBJ1-2; D remains ambiguous. The germline CDR1 and CDR2 sequences are MNHEY and SVGAGI. The CDR3 is 15 residues long. V was shortened by 4 bases and J by 2 bases, with 14 bases between the two germline ends.

V and J are TRBV11-3 and TRBJ2-2, with 8 bases that match TRBD2. This CDR3 is 15 amino acids long. With 4 bases clipped from V and 6 bases from J, the junction kept 7 bases outside the gene matches. Germline CDR1 SGHNT, CDR2 YENEEA. CDR3 nucleotide sequence: TGTGCCAGCAGCTCCGCCCGACTAGCGCCCGGGGAGCTGTTTTTT. Amino acid sequence: CASSSARLAPGELFF.

The chain uses TRBV29-1 and TRBJ2-7; TRBD1 matches at 10 bases. Germline V gene lookup returns CDR1 SQVTM and CDR2 ANQGSEA. The CDR3 runs 12 residues. V was clipped by 8 bases and J by 5 bases; unmatched bases: 6. The CDR3 sequence: CSSGQGTDEQYF. The DNA for the CDR3 is TGCAGCTCGGGACAGGGGACTGACGAGCAGTACTTC.